This T cell receptor beta chain was observed in a study of blood T cell repertoires in COVID-19 (dated by TCRdb to about 2020). For context, the study as a whole: The collaborator samples originated in the United States, Italy and Spain and spanned the acute and convalescent phases of COVID-19. The samples were drawn from the first 160 participants of the ongoing ImmuneRACE study and from under 1,500 subjects provided by 6 global collaborators. A freely available public database, intended as a resource for researchers studying the immune response to SARS-CoV-2, is where the repertoires were released. The material from the prospective study consisted of cDNA or gDNA derived from T cells, B-cell-depleted T cells, or PBMCs. Subjects who had been exposed to COVID-19, were actively infected with it, or had recovered from it provided the deeply sampled blood TCRbeta repertoires that made up the dataset. Where available, HLA class I and class II types were taken from metadata supplied by the sample provider and were not determined by assay-based typing. The sample metadata nearly always contained a de-identified subject ID, COVID-19 status, age in years and sex.

Details on this clone: The target of this receptor is not known. No base quality values were provided; no much bigger clone lies one nucleotide off.

Study-wide conclusions, independent of this receptor: Clinical and demographic metadata were provided uncurated, with the amount varying by source and participant.

TCRbeta CDR3 regions were amplified from genomic DNA using the immunoSEQ Assay, a bias-controlled multiplex PCR. As for the original processing: The number of nucleated cells in each sample was estimated from the amplification of reference gene primers within the assay. To quantify the absolute abundance of each unique TCRbeta CDR3 rearrangement, sequence reads were collapsed and filtered. For each sample, productive Simpson clonality was calculated by taking the square root of Simpson's diversity index across productive rearrangements. Here the immuneACCESS table is served through TCRdb, limited to in-frame sequences with V and J called. Missing clones are a known gap in these copies; in checked studies unresolved V genes cover under half, and the rest lacks a known reason. V and J calls and clone size are copied from that table; D and trimming were computed from the DNA. This sample is represented by over 250,000 clones; around 90% of them were singletons. Around 1% of the sample comes from the top ten.

Enrolling through a virtual design, the prospective study's participants ranged in age from roughly 18 to 95 years and lived across 24 United States geographic areas. To assign participants to cohorts, the prospective study relied on clinical history that participants themselves reported in a screening survey and a study questionnaire. ImmuneRACE Cohort 3 recovered participants were defined by two consecutive negative NP/OP PCR tests, healthcare professional clearance, or symptom resolution. Each participant in the prospective study had whole blood, serum and a nasopharyngeal or oropharyngeal swab collected by mobile phlebotomists. Participants in the prospective study had the option to provide additional blood draws and questionnaires over an approximately 2-month period. Before DNA extraction, blood samples from the prospective study were shipped at room temperature or frozen. Reading from cysteine to phenylalanine, the CDR3 counts 14 amino acids. Kept here is only the CDR3 DNA, which spans 42 bases and is read in frame from base 1. Trimmed from V: 6 bases; trimmed from J: 2 bases; junction bases lacking a gene match: 3. The germline V gene yields SGHVS for CDR1 and FQNEAQ for CDR2.

The origin of this receptor is a woman aged 25 to 39 who had recovered from COVID-19. The sample taken for sequencing was PBMCs or T cells enriched from blood (not recorded which). The receptor chain draws on TRBV7-8 and TRBJ1-1, with 10 central nucleotides matching TRBD1. The CDR3 in this case is CASRTGGRNTEAFF. Here is the DNA: TGTGCCAGCAGGACAGGGGGCCGAAACACTGAAGCTTTCTTT.